The 19 T cell receptor beta chains presented below share a single source sample, sequenced in a study of T cells in women clearing cervical HPV infection. TCRdb's copy holds only in-frame clones and misses some; the assay was immunoSEQ multiplex PCR. Recorded for this sample: about 48,000 clones. Sequencing was carried out using blood buffy coat. The receptors come from a woman between 18 and 75 years old with a cervical HPV16 infection that either progressed to CIN3+ or cleared (not recorded which).

Regarding this clone: The sequenced fragment ends 3 residues before the CDR3 boundary, so the rest is inferred from the germline J gene. The chain is built from TRBV5-1 and TRBJ1-1, with a tentative D call TRBD1 (5 bases). V shed 0 bases and J shed 5 bases, with 11 bases lying between them. The CDR3 consists of 14 residues. From germline, CDR1 is SGHRS and CDR2 YFSETQ. The sequenced part of the CDR3 DNA is TGCGCCAGCAGCTTGGGGAGGGGCGGAACTGAA. Its protein product is CASSLGRGGTE. The entire CDR3 is CASSLGRGGTEAFF.

Partial CDR3 DNA: TGTGCCAGCAGTGGGGGACTCCGGGGTTACAATGAG. This translates into CASSGGLRGYNE. The entire CDR3 sequence reads CASSGGLRGYNEQFF. The chain is built from TRBV5-6 and TRBJ2-1, with D possibly matching TRBD2 (6 bases). The read terminates 3 residues ahead of where the CDR3 ends, so the germline J gene completes it. The germline V gene has CDR1 SGHDT and CDR2 YYEEEE. The CDR3 consists of 15 residues. V was cut by 5 bases and J by 4 bases, with 16 bases left in between.

Points on this clone: From the germline J gene comes the end of the CDR3, since the read stops 3 residues before it. This chain joins TRBV5-5 and TRBJ1-1; D not resolved. This CDR3 region has 11 residues. Deletions cut 0 bases from V and 6 bases from J, with 3 bases between. From germline, CDR1 is SGHKS and CDR2 YYEKEE (reference sequence). The sequenced CDR3 bases are TGTGCCAGCAGCTTGGTCGCTGAA. This encodes CASSLVAE. The full CDR3 reads CASSLVAEAFF.

Remarks on this clone: The read halts 3 residues ahead of the CDR3 end, with the missing end drawn from the germline J gene. This chain joins TRBV20-1 and TRBJ1-2; 10 positions agree with TRBD1. The CDR3 runs 14 residues. Trimming removed 2 bases from V and 6 bases from J; junction bases left unmatched: 6. Germline assignment: CDR1 DFQATT and CDR2 SNEGSKA (reference sequence). CDR3 sequence reads: CSARNGDRGNGYTF. The CDR3 bases that were read are TGCAGTGCTAGAAACGGGGACAGGGGAAATGGC.

For this clone: The CDR3 is cut off 3 residues early in the read; its end comes from the germline J gene. The gene calls are TRBV2 and TRBJ1-6; D is perhaps TRBD1 (5 bases). There are 16 residues in the CDR3. V was clipped by 11 bases and J by 5 bases, with 22 bases between them. Per the germline V gene, CDR1 is SNHLY and CDR2 is FYNNEI. CDR3 DNA, as far as it was read: TGTGCCCAAAGGTCCCTGCAGGGAACGGATAATTCACCC. This translates into CAQRSLQGTDNSP. The CDR3 as a whole reads CAQRSLQGTDNSPLHF. The full variable domain, rest sourced from reference TRBV2 and TRBJ1-6, is EPEVTQTPSHQVTQMGQEVILRCVPISNHLYFYWYRQILGQKVEFLVSFYNNEISEKSEIFDDQFSVERPDGSNFTLKIRSTKLEDSAMYFCAQRSLQGTDNSPLHFGNGTRLTVT.

Remarks on this clone: Read sequence stops 3 residues before the CDR3 end, and the germline J gene provides the missing end. The V gene is TRBV19, the J gene TRBJ2-1; 11 bases align to TRBD2. The CDR3 totals 17 residues. Germline assignment: CDR1 LNHDA and CDR2 SQIVND (reference sequence). The J segment lost 6 bases and the V segment lost 3 bases, leaving 10 bases of the junction unmatched. This chain's CDR3 is CASSIYLTSGRGNEQFF. Incomplete CDR3 DNA: TGTGCCAGTAGTATCTATCTTACTAGCGGGAGAGGCAATGAG.

On this clone itself: From the germline J gene comes the end of the CDR3, since the read stops 3 residues before it. The chain recombines TRBV20-1 with TRBJ2-7; 9 positions agree with TRBD2. Germline loops: CDR1 DFQATT, CDR2 SNEGSKA (reference sequence). The length of the CDR3 is 12 residues. Trimming cost V 3 bases and J 5 bases; bases outside gene matches: 2. The CDR3 sequence is CSASGGRDEQYF. Incomplete CDR3 DNA: TGCAGTGCTAGTGGCGGGAGGGACGAG.

In regard to this clone: The CDR3 is cut off 3 residues early in the read; its end comes from the germline J gene. The chain employs TRBV20-1 and TRBJ2-1, with 11 bases aligning to TRBD2. The CDR3 loop spans 14 amino acids. J lost 6 bases, V lost 6 bases, and 7 bases had no gene match. Germline CDR1 and CDR2: DFQATT and SNEGSKA (reference sequence). The CDR3 DNA, read in part, is TGCAGTGCCTGGGCTAGCGGGGGGACCAATGAG. Its protein is CSAWASGGTNE. The full CDR3 protein is CSAWASGGTNEQFF.

As to this clone: The CDR3 is cut off 3 residues early in the read; its end comes from the germline J gene. This chain uses TRBV5-1 with TRBJ2-7, with TRBD1 as a possible D gene (6 bases). This CDR3 is 12 amino acids long. V lost 1 base, J lost 6 bases, and 8 bases lay in between. CDR1 SGHRS and CDR2 YFSETQ come from the germline V gene. CDR3 loop: CASSLSGVEQYF. CDR3 bases read: TGCGCCAGCAGCTTGTCAGGGGTCGAG.

Remarks on this clone: The CDR3 extends 3 residues past the end of the read, so its final part is completed from the germline J gene. This sample includes further DNA sequences coding for the same CDR3. J is TRBJ2-3 and V is TRBV18; 8 bases line up with TRBD2. After removal of 3 bases from V and 2 bases from J, the junction contained 13 bases not matched to a gene. Per the germline V gene, CDR1 is KGHSH and CDR2 is LQKENI. This CDR3 is built from 18 residues. The CDR3 is CASSPRRVRGGATDTQYF. Incomplete CDR3 DNA: TGTGCCAGCTCACCCCGCCGGGTCCGGGGGGGGGCCACAGATACG.

The CDR3 spells CASRSPTENEQFF. CDR3 DNA, as far as it was read: TGTGCCAGCAGAAGTCCGACAGAAAATGAG. The rearrangement joins TRBV7-9 to TRBJ2-1, with D perhaps matching TRBD1 (5 bases). Sequencing ends 3 residues short of the CDR3 end; the germline J gene provides the rest. Trimming left V 6 bases short and J 7 bases short, with 13 bases between. The CDR3 totals 13 residues. Germline-derived CDR1 and CDR2 are SEHNR and FQNEAQ (reference sequence).

As regards this clone: The CDR3 end is not reached by the read, which stops 3 residues before it; the germline J gene fills it in. The J gene is TRBJ2-1, the V gene TRBV2; 10 nucleotides agree with TRBD1. Unmatched junction bases numbered 12, after V lost 7 bases and J lost 6 bases. The length of the CDR3 is 16 residues. Per germline, CDR1 SNHLY and CDR2 FYNNEI. The CDR3 loop reads CASNVLSGQGTNEQFF. The covered CDR3 bases are TGTGCCAGCAACGTTTTATCGGGACAGGGGACCAATGAG.

Concerning this clone: The read halts 3 residues ahead of the CDR3 end, with the missing end drawn from the germline J gene. This chain links TRBV5-5 with TRBJ1-5; TRBD1 might be the D (6 bases). The CDR3 is 15 amino acids. The ends were cut back, 5 bases at V and 4 bases at J, with 16 bases in the middle. CDR1 is SGHKS, CDR2 YYEKEE, per germline (reference sequence). CDR3 residues: CASRLTGFGNQPQHF. CDR3 DNA, as far as it was read: TGTGCCAGCAGACTCACAGGGTTCGGAAATCAGCCC.

Of note for this clone: With the read ending 3 residues before the CDR3 end, the germline J gene is used to fill in that end. The rearrangement links TRBV28 to TRBJ1-2; D remains ambiguous. From germline, CDR1 is MDHEN and CDR2 SYDVKM. This CDR3 spans 15 amino acids. Between the trimmed V and J ends, which lost 1 base and 4 bases, there was a span of 13 bases. The CDR3 sequence: CASSLYGRPSYGYTF. The covered CDR3 bases are TGTGCCAGCAGTTTATACGGCAGGCCAAGCTATGGC.

Notes on this clone: The read terminates 3 residues ahead of where the CDR3 ends, so the germline J gene completes it. The chain couples TRBV13 to TRBJ2-7; 11 bases map to TRBD1. V lost 2 bases to trimming and J lost 6 bases; unmatched junction nucleotides: 3. This CDR3 is built from 14 residues. Germline V gene lookup returns CDR1 PRHDT and CDR2 FYEKMQ (reference sequence). The DNA read from the CDR3 is TGTGCCAGCAGCTTATCCGGGACAGGGGGCGAG. This gives the protein CASSLSGTGGE. The CDR3, in full, reads CASSLSGTGGEQYF. Using reference TRBV13 and TRBJ2-7 for the parts outside the CDR3, the full variable domain is AAGVIQSPRHLIKEKRETATLKCYPIPRHDTVYWYQQGPGQDPQFLISFYEKMQSDKGSIPDRFSAQQFSDYHSELNMSSLELGDSALYFCASSLSGTGGEQYFGPGTRLTVT.

Note on this clone: The read ends 3 residues early relative to the CDR3; the germline J gene fills the gap. The chain joins TRBV5-1 to TRBJ1-1; D is undetermined. Trimming removed 5 bases at V and 4 bases at J, with 15 bases between. This CDR3 comprises 14 residues. Germline lookup yields CDR1 SGHRS and CDR2 YFSETQ. The CDR3 is CASSSNMVGTEAFF. The sequenced CDR3 bases are TGCGCCAGCAGTTCGAACATGGTTGGCACTGAA. The full variable domain, rest sourced from reference TRBV5-1 and TRBJ1-1, is KAGVTQTPRYLIKTRGQQVTLSCSPISGHRSVSWYQQTPGQGLQFLFEYFSETQRNKGNFPGRFSGRQFSNSRSEMNVSTLELGDSALYLCASSSNMVGTEAFFGQGTRLTVV.

As concerns this clone: The read finishes 3 residues shy of the CDR3 end, and the germline J gene is used to complete it. The chain employs TRBV7-8 and TRBJ2-7; D perhaps matches TRBD2 (6 bases). The CDR3 totals 17 residues. Germline V gene lookup returns CDR1 SGHVS and CDR2 FQNEAQ. The ends were cut back, 5 bases at V and 0 bases at J, with 20 bases in the middle. Incomplete CDR3 DNA: TGTGCCAGCAGCGCGAGCCGGGGGACCGAGAGCTCCTACGAG. Protein: CASSASRGTESSYE. The whole CDR3 is CASSASRGTESSYEQYF.

Notes on this clone: Sequencing ends 3 residues short of the CDR3 end; the germline J gene provides the rest. The genes are TRBV9 and TRBJ2-5; a possible D gene is TRBD2 (7 bases). The ends were cut back, 1 base at V and 4 bases at J, with 11 bases in the middle. CDR1 and CDR2 from the germline V gene are SGDLS and YYNGEE. The CDR3 sequence is 14 residues long. The sequenced CDR3 bases are TGTGCCAGCAGCGTAACGAGGGGGGGAGAGACC. Encoded protein: CASSVTRGGET. The CDR3 in full is CASSVTRGGETQYF.

Concerning this clone: The read stops 3 residues short of the end of the CDR3; the missing end is completed from the germline J gene. This chain joins TRBV5-1 and TRBJ2-7; 13 bases are shared with TRBD2. Trimming took 3 bases from V and 0 from J; bases not matched to a gene: 18. The CDR3 sequence is 21 residues long. In germline, CDR1 is SGHRS, CDR2 YFSETQ. The DNA read from the CDR3 is TGCGCCAGCAGCTCGGCCGGGACTAGCGGGATGTCGGTCTTTCGCTCCTACGAG. Translated: CASSSAGTSGMSVFRSYE. The full CDR3 protein reads CASSSAGTSGMSVFRSYEQYF.